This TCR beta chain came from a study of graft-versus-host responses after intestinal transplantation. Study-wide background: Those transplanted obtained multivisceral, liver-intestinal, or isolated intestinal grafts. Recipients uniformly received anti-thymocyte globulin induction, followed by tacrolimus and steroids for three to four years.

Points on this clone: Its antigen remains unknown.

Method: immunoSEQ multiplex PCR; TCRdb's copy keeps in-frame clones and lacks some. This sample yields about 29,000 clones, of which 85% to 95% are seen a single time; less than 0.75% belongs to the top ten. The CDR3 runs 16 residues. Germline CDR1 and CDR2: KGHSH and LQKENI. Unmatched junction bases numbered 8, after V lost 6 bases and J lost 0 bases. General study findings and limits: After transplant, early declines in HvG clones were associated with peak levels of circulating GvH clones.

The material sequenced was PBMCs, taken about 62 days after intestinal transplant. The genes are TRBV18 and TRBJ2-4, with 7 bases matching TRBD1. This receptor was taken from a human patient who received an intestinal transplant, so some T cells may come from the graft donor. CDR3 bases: TGTGCCAGCTCCTATCCGGGACAGCTAGCCAAAAACATTCAGTACTTC. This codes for CASSYPGQLAKNIQYF.